The rows below give T cell receptor beta chains drawn from one sample of a study of T cell repertoires in cytomegalovirus infection. These receptors have no known antigen. TCRdb reanalysed the reads using MiXCR and keeps one entry per CDR3 protein. Among fewer than 850,000 distinct CDR3 sequences listed, 25% to 35% were seen once. The source was cultured CD8+ T cells from PBMCs, collected from culture after CMV antigen stimulation. These receptors came from a human donor in good health (CMV status not recorded). Some clones in this sample may be carry-over from other donors' samples. CDR3s leave out the opening cysteine and the closing phenylalanine or tryptophan. The order of the fields is V gene, J gene, CDR3 protein.

v_call: TRBV12-3/TRBV12-4; j_call: TRBJ2-1; cdr3_aa: ASSPWGTGTNEQF
v_call: TRBV6-6; j_call: TRBJ1-2; cdr3_aa: ASSYRDGYT
v_call: TRBV7-9; j_call: TRBJ2-3; cdr3_aa: ASSMPSGGRTDTQY
v_call: TRBV12-3/TRBV12-4; j_call: TRBJ1-1; cdr3_aa: ASSSGTAVTEAF
v_call: TRBV6-1; j_call: TRBJ1-2; cdr3_aa: ASSLTGGGGYT
v_call: TRBV7-6; j_call: TRBJ2-4; cdr3_aa: ASSLEGLADMS
v_call: TRBV6-2/TRBV6-3; j_call: TRBJ2-1; cdr3_aa: ASSLGPGPEQF
v_call: TRBV7-2; j_call: TRBJ2-3; cdr3_aa: ASSPSVSSYLGDTQY
v_call: TRBV19; j_call: TRBJ1-1; cdr3_aa: ASSIDRGWSTEAF
v_call: TRBV6-6; j_call: TRBJ2-3; cdr3_aa: ASSAGLAGIDTQY
v_call: TRBV7-6; j_call: TRBJ1-4; cdr3_aa: ASSVQGANEKLF
v_call: TRBV12-3/TRBV12-4; j_call: TRBJ1-2; cdr3_aa: ASSQGRGVNYGYT
v_call: TRBV11-3; j_call: TRBJ2-7; cdr3_aa: ASSSQASYEQY
v_call: TRBV7-6; j_call: TRBJ1-3; cdr3_aa: ASSLAEAGAGNTIY
v_call: TRBV6-6; j_call: TRBJ1-1; cdr3_aa: ASSYAAGTDRRNTEAF
v_call: TRBV6-1; j_call: TRBJ1-4; cdr3_aa: ASSEGTGFEKLF
v_call: TRBV6-1; j_call: TRBJ2-3; cdr3_aa: AIQTGPISTDTQY
v_call: TRBV19; j_call: TRBJ1-1; cdr3_aa: ASSPRTSMNTEAF
v_call: TRBV7-2; j_call: TRBJ1-2; cdr3_aa: ASSPRGQAPNYGYT
v_call: TRBV7-3; j_call: TRBJ2-1; cdr3_aa: ASSLIGGGSLGNEQF
v_call: TRBV6-1; j_call: TRBJ1-4; cdr3_aa: ASSPPASLPVQLF
v_call: TRBV7-9; j_call: TRBJ1-4; cdr3_aa: ASSLEPDRERNEKLF
v_call: TRBV2; j_call: TRBJ1-3; cdr3_aa: ASSGGPNTIY
v_call: TRBV5-1; j_call: TRBJ2-5; cdr3_aa: ASSWRQKDQETQY
v_call: TRBV12-3/TRBV12-4; j_call: TRBJ2-3; cdr3_aa: ASSPRTSGVTDTQY
v_call: TRBV11-2; j_call: TRBJ2-1; cdr3_aa: ASTTSYNEQF
v_call: TRBV6-6; j_call: TRBJ2-5; cdr3_aa: ATLEQGRETQY
v_call: TRBV6-2/TRBV6-3; j_call: TRBJ2-1; cdr3_aa: ASSYIGAGEQF
v_call: TRBV5-6; j_call: TRBJ2-1; cdr3_aa: ASSGGAFEQF
v_call: TRBV7-2; j_call: TRBJ1-1; cdr3_aa: ASSPGIQIMNTEAF
v_call: TRBV28; j_call: TRBJ2-5; cdr3_aa: ASSLFLAGASKETQY
v_call: TRBV5-1; j_call: TRBJ2-1; cdr3_aa: ASSLVVQGSVEQF
v_call: TRBV29-1; j_call: TRBJ1-1; cdr3_aa: SAGTDLNTEAF
v_call: TRBV6-5; j_call: TRBJ2-3; cdr3_aa: ASSYPGQGRADTQY
v_call: TRBV28; j_call: TRBJ1-4; cdr3_aa: ASRRRASIPTTNEKLF
v_call: TRBV12-3/TRBV12-4; j_call: TRBJ1-2; cdr3_aa: ASAAGSPSIYGYT
v_call: TRBV7-3; j_call: TRBJ2-1; cdr3_aa: ASNKDRSSYNEQF
v_call: TRBV7-2; j_call: TRBJ2-1; cdr3_aa: ASLDGVSYNEQF
v_call: TRBV7-9; j_call: TRBJ2-7; cdr3_aa: ASSLGNRGREQY
v_call: TRBV27; j_call: TRBJ2-2; cdr3_aa: ASRTLRDRGTGELF
v_call: TRBV10-3; j_call: TRBJ1-2; cdr3_aa: AISGGQLNYGYT
v_call: TRBV7-8; j_call: TRBJ2-3; cdr3_aa: ASSFRAAGGHNTQY
v_call: TRBV19; j_call: TRBJ2-2; cdr3_aa: ASSTRDGLNTGELF
v_call: TRBV11-2; j_call: TRBJ2-1; cdr3_aa: ASSLWALQDNEQF
v_call: TRBV11-3; j_call: TRBJ2-2; cdr3_aa: ASSRTIIRNTGELF
v_call: TRBV20-1; j_call: TRBJ2-5; cdr3_aa: SAPCRDFASGGGETQY
v_call: TRBV7-9; j_call: TRBJ1-6; cdr3_aa: ASSPRRGGSNSPLH
v_call: TRBV24-1; j_call: TRBJ2-2; cdr3_aa: ATSDLQGAGELF
v_call: TRBV7-9; j_call: TRBJ2-1; cdr3_aa: ASSFPRGIARREEQF
v_call: TRBV20-1; j_call: TRBJ2-1; cdr3_aa: SAWTSEVEQF